Following are 12 T cell receptor beta chains from one sample sequenced in a study of T cell responses to AZD1222 COVID-19 vaccine. Data came from immunoSEQ multiplex PCR; TCRdb stores just in-frame clones and leaves some out. The sample carries some 150,000 clones, 90% to 95% recorded once. The sequenced sample was peripheral blood, obtained 28 days after the second AZD1222 dose. These receptors were taken from an adult who received the AZD1222 COVID-19 vaccine.

The rearrangement uses TRBV9 and TRBJ2-7; 9 bases match TRBD1. This CDR3 comprises 16 residues. Looked up from germline, CDR1 is SGDLS and CDR2 is YYNGEE. V was clipped by 2 bases and J by 3 bases; unmatched bases: 9. The CDR3 here is CASSVSVGQGGYEQYF. The CDR3 region has the DNA TGTGCCAGCAGCGTCTCCGTGGGACAGGGAGGCTACGAGCAGTACTTC. Complete variable domain (other parts from reference TRBV9 and TRBJ2-7): DSGVTQTPKHLITATGQRVTLRCSPRSGDLSVYWYQQSLDQGLQFLIQYYNGEERAKGNILERFSAQQFPDLHSELNLSSLELGDSALYFCASSVSVGQGGYEQYFGPGTRLTVT.

The chain combines TRBV2 with TRBJ1-5; 8 positions agree with TRBD1. The germline gives CDR1 SNHLY, CDR2 FYNNEI. This CDR3 has 14 amino acids. With V trimmed by 6 bases and J by 3 bases, 4 bases remained unmatched. CDR3 in amino acids: CASRVQGDNQPQHF. In DNA, the CDR3 is TGTGCCAGCAGGGTACAGGGGGACAATCAGCCCCAGCATTTT.

The chain combines TRBV7-6 with TRBJ1-6; D is unclear. Germline V gives CDR1 SGHVS, CDR2 FNYEAQ. There are 15 residues in the CDR3. Trimming pared 0 bases from V and 7 bases from J, leaving 10 bases between. The CDR3 DNA reads TGTGCCAGCAGCTTAGCTGGGCGCGCGAATTCACCCCTCCACTTT. Translation gives CASSLAGRANSPLHF.

This clone appeared a few times. The J gene is TRBJ2-7, the V gene TRBV9, with 7 bases lining up with TRBD2. V dropped 0 bases and J dropped 4; count of bases not matched to a gene: 10. Germline CDR1 and CDR2: SGDLS and YYNGEE. The CDR3 sequence is 16 residues long. DNA of the CDR3: TGTGCCAGCAGCGTAGACGTGGGGAGGGCCAGATACGAGCAGTACTTC. Translating it yields CASSVDVGRARYEQYF. The full variable domain, in which reference TRBV9 and TRBJ2-7 provide the parts outside the CDR3, is DSGVTQTPKHLITATGQRVTLRCSPRSGDLSVYWYQQSLDQGLQFLIQYYNGEERAKGNILERFSAQQFPDLHSELNLSSLELGDSALYFCASSVDVGRARYEQYFGPGTRLTVT.

V and J are TRBV11-1 and TRBJ1-2, with D perhaps matching TRBD1 (6 bases). CDR1 and CDR2 from the germline V gene are SGHAT and FQDESV (reference sequence). V lost 5 bases, J lost 6 bases, and 19 bases lay in between. This CDR3 comprises 15 residues. The CDR3 DNA reads as TGTGCCAGCAGCGAAGACAGGACAAACGGAGATGGCTACACCTTC. It specifies CASSEDRTNGDGYTF.

CDR3 residues: CASSLVVGAAFF. CDR3 sequence (DNA): TGTGCCAGCAGTTTAGTGGTAGGAGCGGCTTTCTTT. V and J are TRBV12-3 or TRBV12-4 and TRBJ1-1; D is unresolved. The CDR3 sequence is 12 residues long. Deletions cut 1 base from V and 11 bases from J, with 11 bases between.

On this clone itself: Its ends do not fully match the called genes, so a read error is possible. The rearrangement joins TRBV7-7 to TRBJ1-4, with D possibly TRBD1 on 6 matching bases. CDR3 length: 15 residues. Germline V lookup: CDR1 SSHAT, CDR2 FNYEAQ (reference sequence). CDR3 region: CASSLSGGPNEKLFF. The CDR3 nucleotides are TGTGCTAGCAGCTTAAGTGGGGGGCCGAATGAAAAACTGTTTTTT.

The chain couples TRBV6-5 to TRBJ1-1; no reliable D call. V lost 5 bases and J 1 base, leaving 8 bases between the germline ends. The CDR3 spans 13 residues. The V gene's germline CDR1 is MNHEY and CDR2 SVGAGI. This CDR3 reads CASSLTANTEAFF. The CDR3 DNA reads as TGTGCCAGCAGTCTAACCGCGAACACTGAAGCTTTCTTT.

DNA of the CDR3: TGTGCCTGGAGCCTCTGGCCGGGACCCCTCCACTTT. Translated, it gives CAWSLWPGPLHF. The V call is TRBV30, the J call TRBJ1-6, with unresolved D. The CDR3 totals 12 residues. The germline V gene encodes CDR1 GTSNPN and CDR2 SVGIG (reference sequence). V lost 3 bases and J 12 bases, leaving 12 bases between the germline ends.

V is TRBV4-1 and J is TRBJ2-7; tentatively, D is TRBD1 (5 bases). Trimming took 6 bases from V and 2 from J, leaving 17 bases between them. This CDR3 contains 15 residues. The germline gives CDR1 MGHRA, CDR2 YSYEKL. As DNA, the CDR3 is TGCGCCAGCAGTAGGGTTTTGACAGCGACCTACGAGCAGTACTTC. It translates to CASSRVLTATYEQYF.

The chain carries TRBV5-6 and TRBJ1-4; D is unclear. CDR3 length: 15 amino acids. The V and J ends lost 4 bases and 6 bases respectively, with 16 bases between them. Germline V CDR1 and CDR2: SGHDT, YYEEEE. CDR3 in amino acids: CASSILDGADEKLFF. CDR3 nucleotide sequence: TGTGCCAGCAGCATCCTGGACGGAGCGGATGAAAAACTGTTTTTT.

The chain carries TRBV5-1 and TRBJ2-4; D not resolved. This CDR3 spans 15 amino acids. V lost 5 bases and J 1 base, leaving 13 bases between the germline ends. The germline CDR1 and CDR2 sequences are SGHRS and YFSETQ. CDR3 coding DNA: TGCGCCAGCAGTTACTCCGGGTTCGCCAAAAACATTCAGTACTTC. It yields the protein CASSYSGFAKNIQYF.